This T cell receptor (beta chain) was identified in a study of blood T cell repertoires in COVID-19. Original methodology: The assay estimated nucleated cells by amplifying reference gene primers. Data came from immunoSEQ multiplex PCR; TCRdb stores just in-frame clones and leaves some out. The DNA was the basis for D and trimming; V, J and clone size are from that table. The repertoire holds some 190,000 clones, 85% to 90% seen once, with around 23% in the top ten. Assignments of participants to cohorts depended upon their own reported clinical history. A word on this clone: This sample also contains other DNA sequences that code for the same CDR3.

Looked up from germline, CDR1 is SGHRS and CDR2 is YFSETQ. The junction had 4 bases not matched to a gene; V was cut back by 4 bases and J by 2 bases. There are 15 residues in the CDR3. The sequence was collected from a woman in her forties in a cohort exposed to, infected with or recovered from COVID-19 (not recorded which). V is TRBV5-1 and J is TRBJ2-1; 9 positions match TRBD1. The sequenced material came from PBMCs or T cells enriched from blood (not recorded which). The CDR3 DNA reads TGCGCCAGCAGCCTCGACAGGGGGGCCTACAATGAGCAGTTCTTC. Its translation: CASSLDRGAYNEQFF.